This passage covers 15 T cell receptor beta chains from one sample sequenced in a study of cytomegalovirus exposure and HLA in healthy donors. 60 Vbeta and 13 Jbeta primers were used in PCR. Assay: immunoSEQ multiplex PCR; the TCRdb copy retains only in-frame clones and omits some. The profile shows roughly 170,000 clones, approximately 81% of them singletons. Sequencing was carried out using PBMCs. The origin of the receptors is a woman aged 18-35 years in good health and CMV-seronegative.

The gene calls are TRBV11-2 and TRBJ2-1, with 8 positions matching TRBD2. Germline V CDR1 and CDR2: SGHAT, FQNNGV. The CDR3 is 15 residues long. Trimming at V came to 4 bases and at J to 9 bases, leaving 11 bases not matched to a gene. CDR3 region: CASSSQPGGRFEQFF. In nucleotides, the CDR3 is TGTGCCAGCAGCTCACAACCAGGCGGGAGGTTTGAGCAGTTCTTC.

This clone was detected only a few times. This chain links TRBV6-5 with TRBJ1-3; D gene unclear. Germline values: CDR1 MNHEY, CDR2 SVGAGI. The CDR3 runs to 13 residues. Trimming pared 7 bases from V and 4 bases from J, leaving 11 bases between. DNA of the CDR3: TGTGCCAGCAACGCGGCGGGGGGAAACACCATATATTTT. As protein: CASNAAGGNTIYF.

V usage is TRBV6-4 and J usage is TRBJ2-3; 13 bases agree with TRBD2. Germline CDR1 and CDR2: MRHNA and SNTAGT. J gave up 0 bases and V 11 bases, and 11 bases lay outside the gene matches. The CDR3 has 17 residues. CDR3 residues: CALGTSGKGPSTDTQYF. The CDR3 DNA follows: TGTGCCCTCGGGACTAGCGGGAAAGGGCCTAGCACAGATACGCAGTATTTT.

V is TRBV6-5 and J is TRBJ1-6, with D perhaps TRBD1 (6 bases). Germline values: CDR1 MNHEY, CDR2 SVGAGI. The CDR3 is 15 residues long. The V end was cut by 6 bases, the J end by 5 bases, with 14 bases between. The CDR3 DNA reads as TGTGCCAGCAGGCGTCGGACAGCGGATAATTCACCCCTCCACTTT. Translation: CASRRRTADNSPLHF.

The chain employs TRBV5-4 and TRBJ2-2; 10 nucleotides line up with TRBD2. The germline V gene encodes CDR1 SGHNT and CDR2 YYREEE (reference sequence). J was trimmed by 6 bases and V by 4 bases; bases with no gene match: 12. This CDR3 spans 17 amino acids. The CDR3 loop is CASSGVAGGFGSGELFF. In DNA form, the CDR3 reads TGTGCCAGCAGCGGGGTAGCGGGAGGATTTGGATCCGGGGAGCTGTTTTTT.

The chain uses TRBV11-2 and TRBJ2-3; TRBD2 is a possible D gene (6 bases). The length of the CDR3 is 17 residues. With 0 bases removed from V and 5 bases from J, the gap between germline ends came to 18 bases. In germline, CDR1 is SGHAT, CDR2 FQNNGV. CDR3 residues: CASSLEGGGSDRDTQYF. The CDR3 DNA sequence: TGTGCCAGCAGCTTAGAGGGGGGTGGCAGCGATAGAGATACGCAGTATTTT.

Concerning this clone itself: At one boundary the junction diverges from the germline segment, which might be a read error. This chain links TRBV27 with TRBJ1-1, with D hard to call. The CDR3 sequence is 15 residues long. Germline V lookup: CDR1 MNHEY, CDR2 SMNVEV (reference sequence). This chain's CDR3 is CASGLNDGPLGRAFF. The CDR3 DNA is TGTGCCAGCGGTTTAAATGATGGCCCCCTAGGAAGGGCTTTCTTT.

The chain couples TRBV28 to TRBJ1-2, with a weak D call TRBD1 (6 bases). Germline V lookup: CDR1 MDHEN, CDR2 SYDVKM. Trimming removed 2 bases at V and 8 bases at J, with 21 bases between. The CDR3 length is 16 residues. The CDR3, as DNA: TGTGCCAGCAGTTTACGCCTGGGACAACTCCAACGGGGCTACACCTTC. Amino acid sequence: CASSLRLGQLQRGYTF.

This clone was picked up one time. This chain uses TRBV7-2 with TRBJ2-7, with 8 nucleotides matching TRBD1. CDR1 is SGHTA and CDR2 is FQGNSA in the germline V gene. Trimming took 4 bases from V and 4 from J; bases not matched to a gene: 9. The length of the CDR3 is 15 residues. The CDR3 region has the DNA TGTGCCAGCAGCTATGACAGGGGACTTACATACGAGCAGTACTTC. This sequence encodes CASSYDRGLTYEQYF.

The chain recombines TRBV2 with TRBJ1-3; 7 bases match TRBD1. V was pared by 4 bases and J by 4 bases, with 13 bases of the junction left unmatched. The CDR3 runs to 17 residues. In germline, CDR1 is SNHLY, CDR2 FYNNEI. CDR3 loop: CASSVHPQGSVGNTIYF. For the CDR3, the DNA is TGTGCCAGCAGTGTACATCCACAGGGGTCTGTCGGAAACACCATATATTTT.

This rearrangement joins TRBV6-5 to TRBJ2-7, with D perhaps matching TRBD1 (8 bases). Germline loops: CDR1 MNHEY, CDR2 SVGAGI. This CDR3 comprises 15 residues. The ends were cut back, 7 bases at V and 3 bases at J, with 19 bases in the middle. The CDR3, as DNA: TGTGCCAGCAAAAGGGGGGGACAGGTTCTCTACGAGCAGTACTTC. This translates into CASKRGGQVLYEQYF.

V is TRBV28 and J is TRBJ1-2; tentatively, D is TRBD1 (5 bases). Germline V gene data show CDR1 as MDHEN and CDR2 as SYDVKM. The CDR3 contains 13 residues. V gave up 3 bases and J gave up 8 bases, with 13 bases separating them. CDR3 loop: CASSFGGVPGYTF. The DNA for the CDR3 is TGTGCCAGCAGTTTTGGAGGGGTGCCAGGCTACACCTTC.

V is TRBV6-6 and J is TRBJ2-7, with D unresolved. This CDR3 is built from 11 residues. Per the germline V gene, CDR1 is MNHNY and CDR2 is SVGAGI (reference sequence). The V end lost 5 bases, the J end lost 3 bases, and 5 bases lay between the germline ends. The CDR3 DNA is TGTGCCAGCAGTGAGAACTACGAGCAGTACTTC. Residues: CASSENYEQYF.

The chain combines TRBV27 with TRBJ2-5, with D possibly being TRBD2 (6 bases). V dropped 5 bases and J dropped 7 bases, with 29 bases sitting between them. Per germline, CDR1 MNHEY and CDR2 SMNVEV (reference sequence). The CDR3 contains 18 residues. CDR3 sequence (DNA): TGTGCCAGCAGTCCCCAACAGATGGTTCTGGGAGGCCTCCGGACCCAGTACTTC. Translating gives CASSPQQMVLGGLRTQYF.

This chain uses TRBV19 with TRBJ1-5; no clear D gene. CDR3 length equals 15 residues. Trimming shortened V by 5 bases and J by 4 bases, and 15 bases separated the two germline ends. Germline V gene lookup returns CDR1 LNHDA and CDR2 SQIVND (reference sequence). The CDR3 protein is CASSGRPENNQPQHF. CDR3 sequence (DNA): TGTGCCAGTAGTGGTCGTCCGGAGAATAATCAGCCCCAGCATTTT.